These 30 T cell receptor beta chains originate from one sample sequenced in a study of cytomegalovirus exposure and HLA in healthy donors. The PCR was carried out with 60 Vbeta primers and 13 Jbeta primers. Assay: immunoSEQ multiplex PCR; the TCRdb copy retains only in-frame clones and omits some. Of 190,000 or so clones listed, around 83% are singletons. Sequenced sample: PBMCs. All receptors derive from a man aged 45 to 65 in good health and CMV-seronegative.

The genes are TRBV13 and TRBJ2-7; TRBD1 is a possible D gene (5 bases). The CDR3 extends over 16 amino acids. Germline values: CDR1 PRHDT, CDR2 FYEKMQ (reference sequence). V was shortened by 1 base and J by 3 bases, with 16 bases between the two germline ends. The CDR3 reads CASSLAERTNIYEQYF. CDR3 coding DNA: TGTGCCAGCAGCTTAGCCGAGAGGACAAACATCTACGAGCAGTACTTC.

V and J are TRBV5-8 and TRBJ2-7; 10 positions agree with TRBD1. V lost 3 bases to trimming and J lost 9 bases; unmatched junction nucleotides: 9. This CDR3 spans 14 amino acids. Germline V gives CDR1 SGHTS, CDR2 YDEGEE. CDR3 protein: CASSYRTGGNGQYF. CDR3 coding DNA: TGTGCCAGCAGCTACCGGACAGGGGGAAATGGGCAGTACTTC.

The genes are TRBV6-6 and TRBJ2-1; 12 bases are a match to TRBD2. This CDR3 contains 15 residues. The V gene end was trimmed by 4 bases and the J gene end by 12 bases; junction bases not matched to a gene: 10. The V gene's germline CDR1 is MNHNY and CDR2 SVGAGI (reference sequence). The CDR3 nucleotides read TGTGCCAGCAGTTTTTTGGCTAGCGGGGGGGCGGGGCAGTTCTTC. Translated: CASSFLASGGAGQFF.

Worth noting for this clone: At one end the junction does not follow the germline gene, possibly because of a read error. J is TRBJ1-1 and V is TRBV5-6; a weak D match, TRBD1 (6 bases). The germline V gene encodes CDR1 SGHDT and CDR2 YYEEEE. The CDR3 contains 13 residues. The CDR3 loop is CASTLGQNTEAFF. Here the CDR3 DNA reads TGTGCCAGCACCTTGGGACAGAACACTGAAGCTTTCTTT.

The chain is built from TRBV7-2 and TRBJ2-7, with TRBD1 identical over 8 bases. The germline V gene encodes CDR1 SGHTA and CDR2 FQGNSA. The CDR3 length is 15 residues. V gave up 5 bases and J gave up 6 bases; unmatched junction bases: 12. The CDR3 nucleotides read TGTGCCAGCAGCCCCTACCGGACAGGGAAGGGCGAGCAGTACTTC. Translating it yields CASSPYRTGKGEQYF.

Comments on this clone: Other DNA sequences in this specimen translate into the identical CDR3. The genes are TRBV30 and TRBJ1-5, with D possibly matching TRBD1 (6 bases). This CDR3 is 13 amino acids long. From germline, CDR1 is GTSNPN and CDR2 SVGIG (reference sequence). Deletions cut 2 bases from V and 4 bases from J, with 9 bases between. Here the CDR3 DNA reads TGTGCCTGGAGTCCACAGGGAAATCAGCCCCAGCATTTT. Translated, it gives CAWSPQGNQPQHF. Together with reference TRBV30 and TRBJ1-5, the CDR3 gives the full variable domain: SQTIHQWPATLVQPVGSPLSLECTVEGTSNPNLYWYRQAAGRGLQLLFYSVGIGQISSEVPQNLSASRPQDRQFILSSKKLLLSDSGFYLCAWSPQGNQPQHFGDGTRLSIL.

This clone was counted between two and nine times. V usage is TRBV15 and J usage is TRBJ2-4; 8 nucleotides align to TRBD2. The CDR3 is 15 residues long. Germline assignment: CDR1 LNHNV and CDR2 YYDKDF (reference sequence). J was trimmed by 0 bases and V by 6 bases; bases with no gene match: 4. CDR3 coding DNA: TGTGCCACCAGAATAGCGGGACCAGCCAAAAACATTCAGTACTTC. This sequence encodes CATRIAGPAKNIQYF.

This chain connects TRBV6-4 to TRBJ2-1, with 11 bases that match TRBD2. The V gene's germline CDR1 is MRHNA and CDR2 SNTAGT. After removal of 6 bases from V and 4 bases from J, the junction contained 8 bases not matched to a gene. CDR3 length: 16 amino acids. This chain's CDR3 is CASSIPGLAEYNEQFF. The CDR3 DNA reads TGTGCCAGCAGCATCCCGGGACTAGCGGAGTACAATGAGCAGTTCTTC.

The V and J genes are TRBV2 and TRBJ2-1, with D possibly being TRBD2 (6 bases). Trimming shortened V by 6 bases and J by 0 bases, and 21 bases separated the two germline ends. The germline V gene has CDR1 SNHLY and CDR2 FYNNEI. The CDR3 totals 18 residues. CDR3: CASRGELGSGGSYNEQFF. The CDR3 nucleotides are TGTGCCAGCAGGGGGGAATTAGGTAGCGGAGGCTCCTACAATGAGCAGTTCTTC. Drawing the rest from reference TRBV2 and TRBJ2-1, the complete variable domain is EPEVTQTPSHQVTQMGQEVILRCVPISNHLYFYWYRQILGQKVEFLVSFYNNEISEKSEIFDDQFSVERPDGSNFTLKIRSTKLEDSAMYFCASRGELGSGGSYNEQFFGPGTRLTVL.

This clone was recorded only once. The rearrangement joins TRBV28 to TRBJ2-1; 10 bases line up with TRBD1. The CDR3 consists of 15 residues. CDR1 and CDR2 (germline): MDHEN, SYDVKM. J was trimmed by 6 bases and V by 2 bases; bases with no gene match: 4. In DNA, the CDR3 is TGTGCCAGCAGTTTACCCGGGACAGGGGTCAATGAGCAGTTCTTC. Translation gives CASSLPGTGVNEQFF.

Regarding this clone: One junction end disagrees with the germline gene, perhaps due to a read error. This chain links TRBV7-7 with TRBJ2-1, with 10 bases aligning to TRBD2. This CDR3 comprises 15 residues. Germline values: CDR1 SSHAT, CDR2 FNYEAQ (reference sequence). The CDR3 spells CASSLGSGRAHEQFF. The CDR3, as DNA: TGTGCTAGCAGCCTTGGGAGCGGGAGGGCCCATGAGCAGTTCTTC.

The CDR3 DNA reads as TGCAGCGTTGACCCCGGGACTGGAAACACCATATATTTT. Encoded protein: CSVDPGTGNTIYF. The rearrangement joins TRBV29-1 to TRBJ1-3, with no clear D. CDR1 and CDR2 from the germline V gene are SQVTM and ANQGSEA. V gave up 3 bases and J gave up 2 bases, with 8 bases separating them. CDR3 length: 13 amino acids.

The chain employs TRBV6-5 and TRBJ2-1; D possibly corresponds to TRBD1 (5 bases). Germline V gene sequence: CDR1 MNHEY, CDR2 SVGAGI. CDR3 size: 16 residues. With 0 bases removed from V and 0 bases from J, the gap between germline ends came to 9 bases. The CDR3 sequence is CASSYSSRGSYNEQFF. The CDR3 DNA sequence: TGTGCCAGCAGTTACTCGAGTAGGGGCTCCTACAATGAGCAGTTCTTC.

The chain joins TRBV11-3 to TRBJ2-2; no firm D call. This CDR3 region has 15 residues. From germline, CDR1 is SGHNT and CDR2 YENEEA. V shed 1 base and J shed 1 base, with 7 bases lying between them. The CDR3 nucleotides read TGTGCCAGCAGCTTAGGGCAGGAGAACACCGGGGAGCTGTTTTTT. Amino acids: CASSLGQENTGELFF.

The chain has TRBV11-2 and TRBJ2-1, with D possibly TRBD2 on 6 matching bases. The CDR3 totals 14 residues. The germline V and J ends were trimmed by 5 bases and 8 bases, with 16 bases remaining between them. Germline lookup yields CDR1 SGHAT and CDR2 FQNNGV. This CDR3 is CASSPGTRYDEQFF. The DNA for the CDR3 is TGTGCCAGCAGCCCCGGGACTCGATACGATGAGCAGTTCTTC.

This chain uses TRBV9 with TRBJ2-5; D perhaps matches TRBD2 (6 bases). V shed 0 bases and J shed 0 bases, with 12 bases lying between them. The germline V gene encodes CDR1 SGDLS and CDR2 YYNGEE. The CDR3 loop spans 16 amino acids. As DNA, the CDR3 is TGTGCCAGCAGCGTAGGGACTACAAGACACCAAGAGACCCAGTACTTC. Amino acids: CASSVGTTRHQETQYF.

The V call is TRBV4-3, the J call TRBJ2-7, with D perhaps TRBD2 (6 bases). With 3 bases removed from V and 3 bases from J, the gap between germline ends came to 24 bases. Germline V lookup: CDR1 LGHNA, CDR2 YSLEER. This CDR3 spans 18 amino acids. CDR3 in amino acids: CASSQTRDLIGGYYEQYF. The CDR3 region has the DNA TGCGCCAGCAGCCAGACCCGGGACCTAATTGGGGGGTACTACGAGCAGTACTTC.

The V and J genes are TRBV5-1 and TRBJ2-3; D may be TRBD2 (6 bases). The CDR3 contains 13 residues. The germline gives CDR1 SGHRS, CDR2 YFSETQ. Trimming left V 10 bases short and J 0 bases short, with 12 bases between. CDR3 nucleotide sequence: TGCGCCTCGCGACGGGAGAGCACAGATACGCAGTATTTT. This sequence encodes CASRRESTDTQYF. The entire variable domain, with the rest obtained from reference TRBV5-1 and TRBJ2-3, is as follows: KAGVTQTPRYLIKTRGQQVTLSCSPISGHRSVSWYQQTPGQGLQFLFEYFSETQRNKGNFPGRFSGRQFSNSRSEMNVSTLELGDSALYLCASRRESTDTQYFGPGTRLTVL.

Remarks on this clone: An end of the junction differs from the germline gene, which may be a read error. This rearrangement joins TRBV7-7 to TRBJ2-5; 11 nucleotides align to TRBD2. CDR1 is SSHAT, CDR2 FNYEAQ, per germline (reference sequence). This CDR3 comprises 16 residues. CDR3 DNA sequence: TGTGCTAGCAGCTTCTTTAGCGGGGGGGCCGAGGAGACCCAGTACTTC. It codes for CASSFFSGGAEETQYF.

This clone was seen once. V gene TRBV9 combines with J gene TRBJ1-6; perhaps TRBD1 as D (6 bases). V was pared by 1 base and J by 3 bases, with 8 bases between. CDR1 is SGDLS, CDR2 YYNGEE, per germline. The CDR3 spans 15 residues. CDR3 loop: CASSVRDNYNSPLHF. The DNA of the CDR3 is TGTGCCAGCAGCGTAAGGGACAACTATAATTCACCCCTCCACTTT.

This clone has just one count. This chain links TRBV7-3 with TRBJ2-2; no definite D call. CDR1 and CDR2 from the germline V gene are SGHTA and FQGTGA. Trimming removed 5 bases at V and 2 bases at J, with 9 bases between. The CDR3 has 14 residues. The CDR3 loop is CASSPVVNTGELFF. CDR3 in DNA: TGTGCCAGCAGCCCAGTGGTTAACACCGGGGAGCTGTTTTTT.

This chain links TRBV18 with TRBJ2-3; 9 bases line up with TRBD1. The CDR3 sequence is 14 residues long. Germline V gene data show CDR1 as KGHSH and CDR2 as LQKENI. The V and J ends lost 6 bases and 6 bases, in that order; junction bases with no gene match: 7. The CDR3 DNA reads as TGTGCCAGCTCGAGGGGACAGGGAAGGGATACGCAGTATTTT. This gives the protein CASSRGQGRDTQYF.

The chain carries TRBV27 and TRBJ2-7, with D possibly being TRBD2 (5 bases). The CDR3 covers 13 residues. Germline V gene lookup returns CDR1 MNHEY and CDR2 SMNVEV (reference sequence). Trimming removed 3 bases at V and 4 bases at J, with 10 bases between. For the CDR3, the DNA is TGTGCCAGCAGTTTCGGGGTGGGTTACGAGCAGTACTTC. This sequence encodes CASSFGVGYEQYF.

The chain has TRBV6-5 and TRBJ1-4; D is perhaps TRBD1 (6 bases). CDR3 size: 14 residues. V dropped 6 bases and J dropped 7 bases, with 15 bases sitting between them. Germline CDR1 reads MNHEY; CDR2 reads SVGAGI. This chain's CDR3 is CASRDTGWSEKLFF. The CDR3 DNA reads TGTGCCAGCAGAGACACAGGGTGGAGTGAAAAACTGTTTTTT.

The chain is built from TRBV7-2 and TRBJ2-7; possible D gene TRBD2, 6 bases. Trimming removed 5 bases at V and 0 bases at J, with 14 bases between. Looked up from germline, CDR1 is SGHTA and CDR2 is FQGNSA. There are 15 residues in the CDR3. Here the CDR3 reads CASSLQRAPSYEQYF. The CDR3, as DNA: TGTGCCAGCAGCCTCCAGCGGGCCCCCTCCTACGAGCAGTACTTC.

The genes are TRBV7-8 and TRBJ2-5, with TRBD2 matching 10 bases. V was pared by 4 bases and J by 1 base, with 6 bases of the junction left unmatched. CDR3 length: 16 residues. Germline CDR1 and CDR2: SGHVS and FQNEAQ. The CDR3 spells CASSSGIAGGQETQYF. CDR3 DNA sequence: TGTGCCAGCAGCTCCGGAATAGCGGGGGGCCAAGAGACCCAGTACTTC. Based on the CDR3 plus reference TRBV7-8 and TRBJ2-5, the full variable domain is GAGVSQSPRYKVAKRGQDVALRCDPISGHVSLFWYQQALGQGPEFLTYFQNEAQLDKSGLPSDRFFAERPEGSVSTLKIQRTQQEDSAVYLCASSSGIAGGQETQYFGPGTRLLVL.

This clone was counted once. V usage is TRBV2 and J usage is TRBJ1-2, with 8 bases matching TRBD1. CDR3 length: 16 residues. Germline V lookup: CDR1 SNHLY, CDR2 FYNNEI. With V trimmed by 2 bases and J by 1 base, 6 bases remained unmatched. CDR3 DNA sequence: TGTGCCAGCAGTGAATCAGGGGGCGGAGGTAACTATGGCTACACCTTC. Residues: CASSESGGGGNYGYTF.

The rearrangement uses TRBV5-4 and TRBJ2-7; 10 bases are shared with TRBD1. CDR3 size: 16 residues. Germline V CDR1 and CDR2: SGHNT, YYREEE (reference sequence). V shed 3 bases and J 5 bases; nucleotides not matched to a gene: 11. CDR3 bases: TGTGCCAGCAGCTGGACGCCGGGACAGGGGTGGGACGAGCAGTACTTC. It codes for CASSWTPGQGWDEQYF.

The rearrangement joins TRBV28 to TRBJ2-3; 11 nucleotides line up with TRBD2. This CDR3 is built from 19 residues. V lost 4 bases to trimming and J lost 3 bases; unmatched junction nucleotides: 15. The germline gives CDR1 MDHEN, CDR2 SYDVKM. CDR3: CASSSDTGTSGGRTDTQYF. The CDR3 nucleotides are TGTGCCAGCAGTTCAGATACAGGGACTAGCGGTGGAAGGACAGATACGCAGTATTTT.

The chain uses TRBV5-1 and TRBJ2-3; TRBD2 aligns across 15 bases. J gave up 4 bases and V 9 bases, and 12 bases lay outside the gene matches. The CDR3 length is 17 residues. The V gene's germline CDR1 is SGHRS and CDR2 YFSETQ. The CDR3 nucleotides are TGCGCCACCTCCGGGAGGGGACTAGCGGGGGGTGCAGATACGCAGTATTTT. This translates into CATSGRGLAGGADTQYF.